The source of this T cell receptor beta chain is a study of CD8 T cells in ankylosing spondylitis. General observations from the study: A motif in TCR beta, a set of eight or nine highly homologous variants, appeared characteristic of ankylosing spondylitis blood.

This clonotype was observed a handful of times. The antigen remains undetermined. Germline V CDR1 and CDR2: SGHTA, FQGNSA. CDR3 length: 15 amino acids. V lost 3 bases and J 0 bases, leaving 11 bases between the germline ends. Molecular-barcoded quantitative 5'-RACE produced these TCR beta libraries. TCRdb re-called the 5' RACE reads with MiXCR, one entry per CDR3 protein. The sample lists some 800,000 distinct CDR3 sequences, 12% occurring once. The sequencing sample was made of blood, either unsorted or a sorted T cell fraction (not recorded which). The receptor's source is a male donor with ankylosing spondylitis. This chain links TRBV7-2 with TRBJ2-5; no definite D call. This chain's CDR3 is CASSLYRQNQETQYF. The CDR3 coding sequence is TGTGCCAGCAGCTTGTACAGACAAAACCAAGAGACCCAGTACTTC. The variable domain in full, completed from reference TRBV7-2 and TRBJ2-5, reads GAGVSQSPSNKVTEKGKDVELRCDPISGHTALYWYRQSLGQGLEFLIYFQGNSAPDKSGLPSDRFSAERTGGSVSTLTIQRTQQEDSAVYLCASSLYRQNQETQYFGPGTRLLVL.